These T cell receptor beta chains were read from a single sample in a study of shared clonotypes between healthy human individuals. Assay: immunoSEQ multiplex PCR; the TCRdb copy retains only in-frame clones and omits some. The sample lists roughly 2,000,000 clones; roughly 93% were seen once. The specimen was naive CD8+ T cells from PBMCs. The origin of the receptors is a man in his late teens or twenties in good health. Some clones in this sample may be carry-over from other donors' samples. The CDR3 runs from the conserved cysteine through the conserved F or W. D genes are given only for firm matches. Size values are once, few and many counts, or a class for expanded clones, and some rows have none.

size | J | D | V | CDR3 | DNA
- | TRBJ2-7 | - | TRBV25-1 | CASSEGGQSYEQYF | TGTGCCAGCAGTGAGGGTGGACAGAGCTACGAGCAGTACTTC
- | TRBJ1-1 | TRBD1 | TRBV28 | CASSPLNPSGTGLTEAFF | TGTGCCAGCAGTCCTCTGAATCCCTCCGGGACAGGGTTGACTGAAGCTTTCTTT
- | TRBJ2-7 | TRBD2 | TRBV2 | CASSDRREGYEQYF | TGTGCCAGCAGCGACAGGCGGGAGGGCTACGAGCAGTACTTC
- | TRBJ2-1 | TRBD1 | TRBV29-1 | CSAWTGSYNEQFF | TGCAGCGCCTGGACAGGATCCTACAATGAGCAGTTCTTC
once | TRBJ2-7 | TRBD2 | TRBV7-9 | CASSFGGNYEQYF | TGTGCCAGCAGCTTCGGGGGGAACTACGAGCAGTACTTC
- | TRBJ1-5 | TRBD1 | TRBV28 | CASSLTGTSNQPQHF | TGTGCCAGCAGTTTGACAGGGACCTCCAATCAGCCCCAGCATTTT
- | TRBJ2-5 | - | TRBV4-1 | CASSIRSREETQYF | TGCGCCAGCAGCATCCGAAGTCGGGAAGAGACCCAGTACTTC
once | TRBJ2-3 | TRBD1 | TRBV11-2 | CASSSRQGENTQYF | TGTGCCAGCAGCTCGAGACAGGGGGAAAATACGCAGTATTTT
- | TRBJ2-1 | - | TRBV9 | CASSVVWHSYNEQFF | TGTGCCAGCAGCGTAGTGTGGCATTCCTACAATGAGCAGTTCTTC
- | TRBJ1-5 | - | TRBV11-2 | CASSVRDQNQPQHF | TGTGCCAGCAGCGTCCGGGACCAGAATCAGCCCCAGCATTTT
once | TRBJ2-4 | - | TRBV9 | CASSSREGPYIQYF | TGTGCCAGCAGCTCCCGTGAAGGGCCGTACATTCAGTACTTC
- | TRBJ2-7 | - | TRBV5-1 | CASSLERVRHDEQYF | TGCGCCAGCAGCTTGGAAAGAGTCCGTCATGACGAGCAGTACTTC
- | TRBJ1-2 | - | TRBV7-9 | CASSLSGADYGYTF | TGTGCCAGCAGCTTAAGTGGAGCGGACTATGGCTACACCTTC
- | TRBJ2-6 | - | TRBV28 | CASSLRGSGANVLTF | TGTGCCAGCAGTTTACGGGGGTCTGGGGCCAACGTCCTGACTTTC
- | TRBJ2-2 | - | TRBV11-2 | CASCLGAGELFF | TGTGCCAGCTGCCTGGGGGCCGGGGAGCTGTTTTTT
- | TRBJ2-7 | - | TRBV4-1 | CASSQDPEWYEQYF | TGCGCCAGCAGCCAAGATCCTGAGTGGTACGAGCAGTACTTC
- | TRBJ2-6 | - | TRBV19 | CAARQGGSVLTF | TGTGCCGCCCGACAAGGCGGTTCCGTCCTGACTTTC
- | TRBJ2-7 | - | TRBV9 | CASSSRETATHYEQYF | TGTGCCAGCAGCTCCCGGGAGACAGCTACTCACTACGAGCAGTACTTC
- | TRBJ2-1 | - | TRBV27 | CASSSPGPRNEQFF | TGTGCCAGCAGTTCCCCGGGCCCCAGGAATGAGCAGTTCTTC
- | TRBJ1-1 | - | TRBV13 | CASSLGGRNTEAFF | TGTGCCAGCAGCTTAGGAGGAAGGAACACTGAAGCTTTCTTT
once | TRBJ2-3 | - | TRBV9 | CASSVEGKRPDTQYF | TGTGCCAGCAGCGTAGAAGGGAAGAGGCCAGATACGCAGTATTTT
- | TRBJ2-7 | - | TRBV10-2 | CASGAFQGYEQYF | TGCGCCAGCGGGGCCTTCCAGGGGTACGAGCAGTACTTC
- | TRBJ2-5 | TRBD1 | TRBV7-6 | CASSLLGQGLKETQYF | TGTGCCAGCAGCTTATTAGGACAGGGTCTAAAAGAGACCCAGTACTTC
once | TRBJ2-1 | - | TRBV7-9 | CASSPYEGVYNEQFF | TGTGCCAGCAGCCCCTATGAGGGGGTCTACAATGAGCAGTTCTTC
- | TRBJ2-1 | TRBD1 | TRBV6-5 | CASSWGTGGLRDEQFF | TGTGCCAGCAGTTGGGGGACAGGGGGCTTAAGGGATGAGCAGTTCTTC
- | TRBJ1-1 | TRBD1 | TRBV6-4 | CASRGQGDTEAFF | TGTGCCAGCAGGGGTCAGGGGGACACTGAAGCTTTCTTT
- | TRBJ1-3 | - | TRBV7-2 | CASSLALTASGNTIYF | TGTGCCAGCAGCTTAGCGCTTACGGCCTCTGGAAACACCATATATTTT
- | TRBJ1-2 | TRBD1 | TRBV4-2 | CASSQGSSDRVRYGYTF | TGTGCCAGCAGCCAAGGCTCAAGCGACAGGGTCCGGTATGGCTACACCTTC
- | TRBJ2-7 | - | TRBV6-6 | CASSYSVSYEQYF | TGTGCCAGCAGTTACTCTGTGAGCTACGAGCAGTACTTC
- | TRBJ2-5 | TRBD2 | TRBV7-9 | CASSWNILAGQETQYF | TGTGCCAGCAGCTGGAACATACTAGCGGGACAAGAGACCCAGTACTTC
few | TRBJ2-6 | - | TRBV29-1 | CSVVESSGANVLTF | TGCAGCGTTGTCGAGAGCTCTGGGGCCAACGTCCTGACTTTC
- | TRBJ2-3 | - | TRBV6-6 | CASSYRPMTHTDTQYF | TGTGCCAGCAGTTACCGACCAATGACCCACACAGATACGCAGTATTTT
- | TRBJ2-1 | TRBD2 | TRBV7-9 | CASSSSGRAGEQFF | TGTGCCAGCAGCTCTAGCGGGAGGGCCGGTGAGCAGTTCTTC
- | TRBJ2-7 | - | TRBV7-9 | CASSLAGGPDSYEQYF | TGTGCCAGCAGCTTAGCTGGGGGGCCCGATTCCTACGAGCAGTACTTC
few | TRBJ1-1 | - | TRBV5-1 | CASSFGGNTEAFF | TGCGCCAGCAGCTTTGGAGGGAACACTGAAGCTTTCTTT
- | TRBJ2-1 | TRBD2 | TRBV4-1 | CASSQGGRVMSGSFQDEQFF | TGCGCCAGCAGCCAAGGAGGGAGGGTCATGAGCGGGAGCTTTCAGGATGAGCAGTTCTTC
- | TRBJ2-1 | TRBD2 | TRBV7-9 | CASSFLGLAGRQGQFF | TGTGCCAGCAGCTTTTTGGGGCTAGCGGGGCGCCAAGGGCAGTTCTTC
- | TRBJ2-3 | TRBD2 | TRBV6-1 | CASSEGTSSRDTQYF | TGTGCCAGCAGTGAAGGGACTAGCTCGAGAGATACGCAGTATTTT
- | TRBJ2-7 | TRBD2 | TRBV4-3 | CASSQDRLAAYEQYF | TGCGCCAGCAGCCAAGATCGACTAGCGGCCTACGAGCAGTACTTC
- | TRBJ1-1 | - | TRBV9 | CASSDITGYHTEAFF | TGTGCCAGCAGCGACATAACAGGGTATCACACTGAAGCTTTCTTT
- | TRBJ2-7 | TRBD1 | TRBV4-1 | CASSQADRGLIYEQYF | TGCGCCAGCAGCCAAGCCGACAGGGGGCTTATCTACGAGCAGTACTTC
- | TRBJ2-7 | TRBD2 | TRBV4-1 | CASSPGGLAVLGSYEQYF | TGCGCCAGCAGTCCCGGGGGACTAGCGGTACTCGGCTCCTACGAGCAGTACTTC
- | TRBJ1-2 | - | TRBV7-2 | CASSLGLRDVGVSYGYTF | TGTGCCAGCAGCTTAGGGTTGCGGGATGTGGGGGTTAGCTATGGCTACACCTTC
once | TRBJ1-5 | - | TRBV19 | CASSTGEVQPQHF | TGTGCCAGTAGTACCGGCGAGGTTCAGCCCCAGCATTTT
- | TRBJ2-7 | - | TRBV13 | CASSLGQGDEQYF | TGTGCCAGCAGCTTAGGACAGGGCGACGAGCAGTACTTC
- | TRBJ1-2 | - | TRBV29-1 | CSVLTLPYGYTF | TGCAGCGTTTTAACATTACCCTATGGCTACACCTTC